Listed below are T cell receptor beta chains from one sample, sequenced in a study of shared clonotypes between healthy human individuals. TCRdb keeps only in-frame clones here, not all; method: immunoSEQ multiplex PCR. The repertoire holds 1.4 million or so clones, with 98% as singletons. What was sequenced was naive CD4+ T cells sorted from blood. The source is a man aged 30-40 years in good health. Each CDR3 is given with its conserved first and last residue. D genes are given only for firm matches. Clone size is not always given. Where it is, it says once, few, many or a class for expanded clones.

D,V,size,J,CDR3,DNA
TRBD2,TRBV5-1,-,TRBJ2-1,CASSDPGLASDEQFF,TGCGCCAGCAGCGACCCGGGACTAGCAAGCGATGAGCAGTTCTTC
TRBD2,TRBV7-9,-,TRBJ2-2,CASSLVAGGPRELFF,TGTGCCAGCAGCTTAGTAGCGGGAGGGCCCAGGGAGCTGTTTTTT
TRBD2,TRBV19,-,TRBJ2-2,CASRLAGVSEGTGELFF,TGTGCCAGTCGACTAGCGGGAGTCTCCGAAGGGACCGGGGAGCTGTTTTTT
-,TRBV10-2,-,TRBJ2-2,CASKDSIAGELFF,TGCGCCAGCAAAGACTCGATCGCCGGGGAGCTGTTTTTT
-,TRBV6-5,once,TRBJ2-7,CASIRYQGQAYEQYF,TGTGCCAGCATACGTTACCAGGGACAAGCCTACGAGCAGTACTTC
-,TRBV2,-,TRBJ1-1,CASRGDTEAFF,TGTGCCAGCAGGGGTGACACTGAAGCTTTCTTT
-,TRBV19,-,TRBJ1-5,CASSISRGRQPQHF,TGTGCCAGTAGTATTTCTCGGGGGCGTCAGCCCCAGCATTTT
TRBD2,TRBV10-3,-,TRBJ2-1,CAISESISLAGGFNEQFF,TGTGCCATCAGTGAGTCGATTAGCCTAGCGGGAGGATTTAATGAGCAGTTCTTC
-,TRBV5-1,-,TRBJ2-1,CASAFRWGGNEQFF,TGCGCCAGCGCCTTCAGATGGGGAGGCAATGAGCAGTTCTTC
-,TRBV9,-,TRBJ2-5,CASSVAIGKETQYF,TGTGCCAGCAGCGTAGCTATTGGGAAAGAGACCCAGTACTTC
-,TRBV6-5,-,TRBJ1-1,CASSYHRLEGNTEAFF,TGTGCCAGCAGTTATCATCGGTTGGAGGGGAACACTGAAGCTTTCTTT
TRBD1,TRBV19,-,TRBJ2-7,CASSDEDRGYEQYF,TGTGCCAGTAGTGACGAAGACAGGGGATACGAGCAGTACTTC
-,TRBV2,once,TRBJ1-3,CASQVHSGNTIYF,TGTGCCTCACAGGTCCACTCTGGAAACACCATATATTTT
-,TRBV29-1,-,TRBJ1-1,CSVGGPSGKEGEAFF,TGCAGCGTTGGCGGCCCGAGCGGGAAAGAGGGTGAAGCTTTCTTT
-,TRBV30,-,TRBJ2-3,CAWSSGTDTQYF,TGTGCCTGGAGTTCGGGCACAGATACGCAGTATTTT
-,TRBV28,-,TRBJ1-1,CASRLMNTEAFF,TGTGCCAGCAGGCTCATGAACACTGAAGCTTTCTTT
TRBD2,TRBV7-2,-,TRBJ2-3,CASSLSGRGRTDTQYF,TGTGCCAGCAGCTTAAGCGGGAGAGGTCGCACAGATACGCAGTATTTT
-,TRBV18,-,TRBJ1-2,CASSREINPGQLSMGDGYTF,TGTGCCAGCTCAAGGGAGATTAATCCCGGACAGCTAAGTATGGGGGATGGCTACACCTTC
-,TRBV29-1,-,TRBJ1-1,CSALSAHVGTEAFF,TGCAGCGCCCTGTCCGCCCATGTAGGCACTGAAGCTTTCTTT
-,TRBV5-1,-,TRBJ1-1,CASSFRPPETEAFF,TGCGCCAGCAGCTTCAGGCCCCCGGAGACTGAAGCTTTCTTT
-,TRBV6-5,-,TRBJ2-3,CASRWTGVGSDTQYF,TGTGCCAGCAGGTGGACGGGAGTGGGGTCAGATACGCAGTATTTT
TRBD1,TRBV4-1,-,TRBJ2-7,CASSRDRGLYEQYF,TGCGCCAGCAGCCGGGACAGGGGCCTCTACGAGCAGTACTTC
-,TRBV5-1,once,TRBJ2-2,CASRLVGGELFF,TGCGCCAGCAGACTGGTTGGCGGGGAGCTGTTTTTT
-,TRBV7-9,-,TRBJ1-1,CASSPRRGGNTEAFF,TGTGCCAGCAGCCCAAGGAGGGGGGGCAACACTGAAGCTTTCTTT
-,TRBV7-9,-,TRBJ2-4,CASSLGGSAKNIQYF,TGTGCCAGCAGCTTAGGGGGGTCAGCCAAAAACATTCAGTACTTC
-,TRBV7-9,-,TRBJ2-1,CASSPAELLSYNEQFF,TGTGCCAGCAGCCCCGCGGAGCTGCTCTCCTACAATGAGCAGTTCTTC
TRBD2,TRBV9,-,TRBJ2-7,CASSVGSYGRAVHEQYF,TGTGCCAGCAGCGTAGGTTCCTACGGGAGGGCCGTCCACGAGCAGTACTTC
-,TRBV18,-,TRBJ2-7,CASSPASNYEQYF,TGTGCCAGCTCACCAGCGAGTAACTACGAGCAGTACTTC
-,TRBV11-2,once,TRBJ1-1,CASSLAGRNTEAFF,TGTGCCAGCAGCTTAGCCGGGCGAAACACTGAAGCTTTCTTT
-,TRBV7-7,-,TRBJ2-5,CASSPSRVLETQYF,TGTGCTAGCAGCCCAAGCAGGGTTCTAGAGACCCAGTACTTC
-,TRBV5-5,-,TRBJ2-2,CASSWRDGQSGELFF,TGTGCCAGCAGCTGGCGGGACGGACAAAGCGGGGAGCTGTTTTTT
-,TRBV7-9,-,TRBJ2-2,CASSSGTIKSTGELFF,TGTGCCAGCAGCTCTGGGACCATTAAGAGCACCGGGGAGCTGTTTTTT
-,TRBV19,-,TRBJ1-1,CASSIKGNTEAFF,TGTGCCAGTAGTATCAAAGGGAACACTGAAGCTTTCTTT
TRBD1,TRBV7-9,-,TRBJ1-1,CASSTRTGSTEAFF,TGTGCCAGCAGTACTCGGACAGGAAGCACTGAAGCTTTCTTT
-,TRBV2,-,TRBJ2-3,CASSRQGGDTQYF,TGTGCCAGCAGTAGGCAGGGAGGAGATACGCAGTATTTT
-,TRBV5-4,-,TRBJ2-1,CASSSAPSSYNEQFF,TGTGCCAGCAGCTCCGCTCCAAGCTCCTACAATGAGCAGTTCTTC
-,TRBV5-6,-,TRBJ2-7,CASSLQIIYEQYF,TGTGCCAGCAGCCTACAGATCATCTACGAGCAGTACTTC
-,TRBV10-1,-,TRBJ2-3,CASSGGLITDTQYF,TGCGCCAGCAGTGGGGGGCTAATCACAGATACGCAGTATTTT
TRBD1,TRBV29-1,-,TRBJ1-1,CSVVYGTVNTEAFF,TGCAGCGTTGTCTACGGGACAGTGAACACTGAAGCTTTCTTT
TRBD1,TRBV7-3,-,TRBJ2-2,CASSQQGVRNTGELFF,TGTGCCAGCAGCCAACAGGGGGTTCGGAACACCGGGGAGCTGTTTTTT
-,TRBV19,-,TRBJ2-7,CASSTDWGYEQYF,TGTGCCAGTAGTACTGATTGGGGGTACGAGCAGTACTTC
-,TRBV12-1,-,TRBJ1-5,CASSFEGNRNQPQHF,TGTGCCAGCAGCTTTGAGGGGAACCGCAATCAGCCCCAGCATTTT
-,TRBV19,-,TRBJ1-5,CASSIPPGTFYSNQPQHF,TGTGCCAGTAGTATTCCCCCCGGGACCTTCTATAGCAATCAGCCCCAGCATTTT
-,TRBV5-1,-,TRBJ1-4,CASSLRPIRANEKLFF,TGCGCCAGCAGCTTACGTCCTATAAGGGCTAATGAAAAACTGTTTTTT
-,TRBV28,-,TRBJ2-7,CASSPLPGQVYEQYF,TGTGCCAGCAGTCCTCTCCCGGGACAAGTATACGAGCAGTACTTC
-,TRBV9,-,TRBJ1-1,CASSPRSGPMLNTEAFF,TGTGCCAGCAGCCCCCGTAGCGGTCCGATGTTGAACACTGAAGCTTTCTTT